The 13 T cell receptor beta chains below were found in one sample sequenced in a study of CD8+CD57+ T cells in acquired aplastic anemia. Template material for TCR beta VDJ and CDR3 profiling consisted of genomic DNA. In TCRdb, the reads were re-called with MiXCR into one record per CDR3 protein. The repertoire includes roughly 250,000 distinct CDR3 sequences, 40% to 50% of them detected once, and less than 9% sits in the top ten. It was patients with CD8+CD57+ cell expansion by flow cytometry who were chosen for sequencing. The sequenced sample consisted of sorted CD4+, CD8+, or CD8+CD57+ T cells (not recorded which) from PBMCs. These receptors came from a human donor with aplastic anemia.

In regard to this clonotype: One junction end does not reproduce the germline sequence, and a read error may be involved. Written as DNA, the CDR3 is TGTGCCGCCAGCACGACAGGGGGCGGCTCATATAGCAATCAGCCCCAGCATTTT. It yields the protein CAASTTGGGSYSNQPQHF. The V and J genes are TRBV15 and TRBJ1-5; 10 positions match TRBD1. The CDR3 length is 18 residues. CDR1 and CDR2 from the germline V gene are LNHNV and YYDKDF (reference sequence).

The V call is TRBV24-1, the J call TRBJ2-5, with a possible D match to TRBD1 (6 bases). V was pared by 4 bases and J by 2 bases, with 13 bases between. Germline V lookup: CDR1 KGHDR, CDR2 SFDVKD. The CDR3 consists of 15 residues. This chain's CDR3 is CATSDLDSKQETQYF. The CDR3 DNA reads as TGTGCCACCAGTGACCTGGACAGCAAGCAAGAGACCCAGTACTTC.

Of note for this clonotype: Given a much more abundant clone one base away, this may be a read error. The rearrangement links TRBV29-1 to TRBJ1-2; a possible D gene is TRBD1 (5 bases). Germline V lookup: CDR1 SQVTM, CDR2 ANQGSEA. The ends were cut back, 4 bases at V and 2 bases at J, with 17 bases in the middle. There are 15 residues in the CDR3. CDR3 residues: CSVGVWGWVNYGYTF. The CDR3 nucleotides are TGCAGCGTTGGAGTATGGGGGTGGGTGAACTATGGCTACACCTTC.

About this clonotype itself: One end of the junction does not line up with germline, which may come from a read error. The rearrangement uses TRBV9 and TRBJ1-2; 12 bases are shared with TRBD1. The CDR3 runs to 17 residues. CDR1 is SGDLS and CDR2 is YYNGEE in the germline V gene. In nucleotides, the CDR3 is TGTGCCAGCAGCCCCTCCGGGACAGGGGGCAGTAACTATGGCTACGCCTTC. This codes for CASSPSGTGGSNYGYAF.

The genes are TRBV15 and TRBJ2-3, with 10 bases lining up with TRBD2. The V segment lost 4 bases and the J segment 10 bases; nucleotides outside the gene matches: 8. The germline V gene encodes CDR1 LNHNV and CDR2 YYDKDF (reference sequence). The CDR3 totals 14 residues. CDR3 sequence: CATSITLAGEAQYF. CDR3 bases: TGTGCCACCAGCATTACCCTAGCGGGAGAGGCGCAGTATTTT.

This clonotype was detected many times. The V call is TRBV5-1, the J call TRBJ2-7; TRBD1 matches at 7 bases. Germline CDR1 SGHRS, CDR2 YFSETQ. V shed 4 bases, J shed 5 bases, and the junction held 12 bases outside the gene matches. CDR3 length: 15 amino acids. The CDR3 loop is CASSGYRGSLDEQYF. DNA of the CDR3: TGCGCCAGCAGCGGATACAGGGGAAGTTTGGACGAGCAGTACTTC. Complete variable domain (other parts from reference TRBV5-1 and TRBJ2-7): KAGVTQTPRYLIKTRGQQVTLSCSPISGHRSVSWYQQTPGQGLQFLFEYFSETQRNKGNFPGRFSGRQFSNSRSEMNVSTLELGDSALYLCASSGYRGSLDEQYFGPGTRLTVT.

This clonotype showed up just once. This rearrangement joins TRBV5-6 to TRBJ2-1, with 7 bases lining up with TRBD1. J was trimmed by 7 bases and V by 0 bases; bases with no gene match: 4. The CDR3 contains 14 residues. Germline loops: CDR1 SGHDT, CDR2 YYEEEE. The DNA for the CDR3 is TGTGCCAGCAGCTTGGACAGGGGAAGAAATGAGCAGTTCTTC. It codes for CASSLDRGRNEQFF.

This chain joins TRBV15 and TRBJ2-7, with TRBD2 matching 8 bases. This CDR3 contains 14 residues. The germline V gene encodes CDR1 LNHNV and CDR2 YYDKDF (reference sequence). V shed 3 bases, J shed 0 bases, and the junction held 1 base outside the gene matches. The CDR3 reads CATSRTSDSYEQYF. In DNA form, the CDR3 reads TGTGCCACCAGCAGGACTAGCGACTCCTACGAGCAGTACTTC.

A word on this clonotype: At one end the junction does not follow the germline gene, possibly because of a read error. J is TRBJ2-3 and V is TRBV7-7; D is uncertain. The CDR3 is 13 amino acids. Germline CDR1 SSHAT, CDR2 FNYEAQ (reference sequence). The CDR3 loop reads CASSLAWADTQYF. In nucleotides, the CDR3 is TGTGCTAGCAGCTTAGCCTGGGCAGATACGCAGTATTTT.

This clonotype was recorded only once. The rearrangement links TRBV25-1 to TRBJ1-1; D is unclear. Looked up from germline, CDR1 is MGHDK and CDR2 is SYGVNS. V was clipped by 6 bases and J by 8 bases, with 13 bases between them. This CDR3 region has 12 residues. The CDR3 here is CASRDNGDEAFF. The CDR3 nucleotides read TGTGCCAGCAGAGACAACGGAGACGAAGCTTTCTTT.

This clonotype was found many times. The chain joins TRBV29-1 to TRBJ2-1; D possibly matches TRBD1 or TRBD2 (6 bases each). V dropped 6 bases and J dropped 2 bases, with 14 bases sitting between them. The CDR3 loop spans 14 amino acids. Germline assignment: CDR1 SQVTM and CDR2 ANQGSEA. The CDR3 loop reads CSVGGTTTYNEQFF. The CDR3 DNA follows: TGCAGCGTAGGGGGGACAACTACCTACAATGAGCAGTTCTTC.

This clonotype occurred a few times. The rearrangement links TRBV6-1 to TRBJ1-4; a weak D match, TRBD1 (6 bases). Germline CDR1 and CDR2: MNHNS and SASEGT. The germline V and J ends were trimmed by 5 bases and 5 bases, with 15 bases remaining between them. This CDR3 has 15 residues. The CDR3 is CASSYFPDRNEKLFF. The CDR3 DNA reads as TGTGCCAGCAGTTATTTTCCGGACAGAAATGAAAAACTGTTTTTT.

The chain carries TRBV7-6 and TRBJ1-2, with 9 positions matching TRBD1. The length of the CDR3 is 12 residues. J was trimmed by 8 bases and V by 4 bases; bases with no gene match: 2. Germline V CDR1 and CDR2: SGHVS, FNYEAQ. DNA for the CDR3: TGTGCCAGCAGCTCCGGGACAGGGGGCTACACCTTC. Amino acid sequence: CASSSGTGGYTF.